The 25 T cell receptor beta chains below were found in one sample sequenced in a study of spatial heterogeneity in lung cancer. General study findings and limits: Intratumoral expanded alpha and beta TCR counts were found to track tumor mutation counts.

Time point reported: sample taken at primary tumor resection. TCRdb reprocessed the 5' RACE reads with MiXCR, giving one entry per CDR3 protein. The table records some 10,000 distinct CDR3 sequences, roughly 6.8% of them present only once. Their target antigens are unknown. Sequencing was performed on lung tumor tissue, taken at surgery. The receptors derive from a male donor with early-stage non-small cell lung cancer.

This clonotype has at least ten counts. The chain is built from TRBV10-1 and TRBJ1-1; TRBD1 matches at 7 bases. Germline assignment: CDR1 WNHNN and CDR2 SYGVQD (reference sequence). CDR3 length: 19 residues. The V segment lost 7 bases and the J segment 2 bases; nucleotides outside the gene matches: 22. This chain's CDR3 is CASNTRQLGGLLSNTEAFF. CDR3 DNA sequence: TGCGCCAGCAATACGAGGCAATTAGGGGGCCTCCTTTCCAACACTGAAGCTTTCTTT.

In this sample, this clonotype turned up many times. V and J are TRBV10-1 and TRBJ1-3; the D gene is possibly TRBD1 (5 bases). Germline loops: CDR1 WNHNN, CDR2 SYGVQD (reference sequence). The CDR3 totals 14 residues. Trimming shortened V by 4 bases and J by 0 bases, and 7 bases separated the two germline ends. The CDR3 sequence is CASSVDSSGNTIYF. Written as DNA, the CDR3 is TGCGCCAGCAGTGTCGACAGCTCTGGAAACACCATATATTTT.

This clonotype has ten or more counts. This chain links TRBV20-1 with TRBJ1-5, with a possible D match to TRBD1 (6 bases). Deletions cut 1 base from V and 0 bases from J, with 10 bases between. There are 15 residues in the CDR3. CDR1 is DFQATT, CDR2 SNEGSKA, per germline (reference sequence). The CDR3 sequence is CSARAPTGSNQPQHF. CDR3 DNA sequence: TGCAGTGCTAGAGCCCCGACAGGTAGCAATCAGCCCCAGCATTTT.

This clonotype occurred a few times. The chain couples TRBV24-1 to TRBJ2-3; TRBD1 aligns across 9 bases. CDR3 length equals 14 residues. The V gene end was trimmed by 6 bases and the J gene end by 6 bases; junction bases not matched to a gene: 6. Germline V CDR1 and CDR2: KGHDR, SFDVKD. The CDR3 region has the DNA TGTGCCACCAGTCCAGGACAGGGGACGGATACGCAGTATTTT. The encoded protein is CATSPGQGTDTQYF.

The chain links TRBV12-3 or TRBV12-4 to TRBJ2-3, with 7 bases lining up with TRBD1. V dropped 5 bases and J dropped 6; count of bases not matched to a gene: 11. The CDR3 runs to 15 residues. The CDR3 DNA reads as TGTGCCAGCAGTCTGGGACAGTTAGCACGTGATACGCAGTATTTT. Translated, it gives CASSLGQLARDTQYF.

This clonotype has at least ten counts. The CDR3 spells CASSSGRKNTEAFF. For the CDR3, the DNA is TGTGCCAGCAGCTCGGGACGGAAGAACACTGAAGCTTTCTTT. The chain recombines TRBV13 with TRBJ1-1; TRBD1 might be the D (5 bases). This CDR3 is 14 amino acids long. From germline, CDR1 is PRHDT and CDR2 FYEKMQ (reference sequence). Trimming removed 4 bases from V and 1 base from J, with 10 bases in between.

This clonotype has just one count. The chain employs TRBV7-9 and TRBJ1-2; 11 bases line up with TRBD1. CDR1 is SEHNR, CDR2 FQNEAQ, per germline (reference sequence). The CDR3 length is 16 residues. V dropped 4 bases and J dropped 3; count of bases not matched to a gene: 7. The CDR3 DNA is TGTGCCAGCAGCTCCCGGGACAGGGGGTACGACTATGGCTACACCTTC. Amino acids: CASSSRDRGYDYGYTF.

This clonotype turned up a few times. The V call is TRBV12-3 or TRBV12-4, the J call TRBJ2-1; D possibly corresponds to TRBD2 (7 bases). Trimming stripped 6 bases from V and 9 bases from J, with 18 bases between. CDR3 length: 14 amino acids. The chain's CDR3 is CASSSPHRGAEQFF. CDR3 coding DNA: TGTGCCAGCAGCTCCCCCCACCGGGGGGCTGAGCAGTTCTTC.

This clonotype was recorded at least ten times. V is TRBV2 and J is TRBJ1-5; possible D gene TRBD1, 5 bases. V shed 2 bases and J shed 7 bases, with 24 bases lying between them. The germline gives CDR1 SNHLY, CDR2 FYNNEI. This CDR3 has 18 amino acids. The CDR3 sequence is CASSESRRDRPDGQPQHF. The CDR3 nucleotides read TGTGCCAGCAGTGAATCCCGACGGGACCGACCTGACGGGCAGCCCCAGCATTTT.

This clonotype occurred many times. This chain links TRBV12-3 or TRBV12-4 with TRBJ2-5; no reliable D call. V lost 6 bases to trimming and J lost 5 bases, with 16 bases between them. The CDR3 loop spans 14 amino acids. CDR3 sequence reads: CASSVRAHGETQYF. The CDR3 DNA reads as TGTGCCAGCAGCGTCCGGGCCCACGGTGAGACCCAGTACTTC.

This clonotype was observed at least ten times. The chain is built from TRBV20-1 and TRBJ1-1; D perhaps matches TRBD1 (5 bases). Trimming took off 5 bases at V and 0 bases at J, with 10 bases between the two ends. This CDR3 comprises 13 residues. Germline V gene lookup returns CDR1 DFQATT and CDR2 SNEGSKA (reference sequence). The CDR3 reads CSALGRLNTEAFF. CDR3 bases: TGCAGTGCTTTGGGACGGTTGAACACTGAAGCTTTCTTT.

This clonotype was picked up many times. The V gene is TRBV20-1, the J gene TRBJ1-6; 10 nucleotides align to TRBD1. The CDR3 runs to 14 residues. Trimming cost V 6 bases and J 6 bases; bases outside gene matches: 5. The germline CDR1 and CDR2 sequences are DFQATT and SNEGSKA (reference sequence). CDR3 protein: CSAPRQGANSPLHF. The CDR3 DNA reads TGCAGTGCGCCTAGACAGGGGGCTAATTCACCCCTCCACTTT.

By sample fraction, this clonotype is large. The chain couples TRBV6-5 to TRBJ1-4; TRBD1 aligns across 8 bases. V gave up 0 bases and J gave up 6 bases; unmatched junction bases: 3. Germline assignment: CDR1 MNHEY and CDR2 SVGAGI. The CDR3 is 15 amino acids. This CDR3 reads CASSYSAGGHEKLFF. CDR3 nucleotides: TGTGCCAGCAGTTACTCGGCAGGGGGCCATGAAAAACTGTTTTTT.

This clonotype was recorded at least ten times. This chain uses TRBV6-5 with TRBJ2-7; tentatively, D is TRBD1 or TRBD2 (5 bases each). With 6 bases removed from V and 4 bases from J, the gap between germline ends came to 13 bases. Germline assignment: CDR1 MNHEY and CDR2 SVGAGI. There are 13 residues in the CDR3. The DNA of the CDR3 is TGTGCCAGCAGCTCCGGGACCTTTTACGAGCAGTACTTC. This gives the protein CASSSGTFYEQYF.

The chain combines TRBV18 with TRBJ2-7; TRBD1 matches at 7 bases. J was trimmed by 6 bases and V by 3 bases; bases with no gene match: 5. This CDR3 is built from 13 residues. CDR1 and CDR2 (germline): KGHSH, LQKENI. The CDR3 loop is CASSPRTGGEQYF. The CDR3 coding sequence is TGTGCCAGCTCACCCAGGACAGGCGGCGAGCAGTACTTC.

This clonotype occurred many times. The chain recombines TRBV20-1 with TRBJ1-1; D remains unclear. CDR1 is DFQATT, CDR2 SNEGSKA, per germline (reference sequence). The CDR3 length is 13 residues. Trimming took 3 bases from V and 3 from J, leaving 11 bases between them. The CDR3 protein is CSARGSPYTEAFF. DNA of the CDR3: TGCAGTGCTAGGGGTTCCCCCTACACTGAAGCTTTCTTT.

This clonotype was seen ten or more times. The rearrangement joins TRBV6-5 to TRBJ1-1; the match to TRBD1 covers 9 bases. The CDR3 is 15 residues long. The V gene's germline CDR1 is MNHEY and CDR2 SVGAGI. V lost 10 bases, J lost 1 base, and 10 bases stayed unmatched. CDR3: CATTLKTGGNTEAFF. CDR3 nucleotides: TGTGCCACTACGCTCAAGACAGGGGGGAACACTGAAGCTTTCTTT.

The sample holds many counts of this clonotype. V gene TRBV9 combines with J gene TRBJ2-7, with TRBD1 matching over 7 bases. V dropped 4 bases and J dropped 2; count of bases not matched to a gene: 9. In germline, CDR1 is SGDLS, CDR2 YYNGEE. The CDR3 extends over 15 amino acids. The CDR3 DNA sequence: TGTGCCAGCAGCCGCGGACAGGCCCCAACCTACGAGCAGTACTTC. Translating gives CASSRGQAPTYEQYF.

This clonotype is deemed medium-sized. The rearrangement uses TRBV7-3 and TRBJ2-1, with 8 bases fitting TRBD2. This CDR3 region has 14 residues. CDR1 is SGHTA and CDR2 is FQGTGA in the germline V gene. V lost 5 bases to trimming and J lost 4 bases; unmatched junction nucleotides: 4. CDR3 loop: CASSPGGKYNEQFF. CDR3 in DNA: TGTGCCAGCAGCCCGGGGGGGAAGTACAATGAGCAGTTCTTC.

This rearrangement joins TRBV7-2 to TRBJ1-1; D is unresolved. V gave up 1 base and J gave up 1 base, with 7 bases separating them. The CDR3 runs 14 residues. Germline V gene sequence: CDR1 SGHTA, CDR2 FQGNSA. The CDR3 here is CASSLGSWNTEAFF. CDR3 nucleotides: TGTGCCAGCAGCTTAGGCTCCTGGAACACTGAAGCTTTCTTT.

The V call is TRBV15, the J call TRBJ1-2; no firm D call. The CDR3 is 14 amino acids. The germline gives CDR1 LNHNV, CDR2 YYDKDF (reference sequence). The V gene lost 0 bases and the J gene lost 0 bases, with 5 bases spanning the gap. CDR3 in amino acids: CATSRDGTNYGYTF. The CDR3 coding sequence is TGTGCCACCAGCAGAGATGGGACTAACTATGGCTACACCTTC.

This clonotype is judged medium-sized. The chain carries TRBV7-2 and TRBJ2-7, with 7 bases lining up with TRBD2. Germline V lookup: CDR1 SGHTA, CDR2 FQGNSA. The CDR3 covers 14 residues. The V gene end was trimmed by 5 bases and the J gene end by 6 bases; junction bases not matched to a gene: 10. This CDR3 is CASSPPAGIGEQYF. The DNA for the CDR3 is TGTGCCAGCAGCCCCCCAGCGGGGATTGGCGAGCAGTACTTC.

This clonotype was observed many times. The chain carries TRBV4-2 and TRBJ2-1, with 9 bases that match TRBD2. The germline V gene encodes CDR1 LGHNA and CDR2 YNFKEQ. The CDR3 has 16 residues. V shed 3 bases, J shed 0 bases, and the junction held 3 bases outside the gene matches. The CDR3 nucleotides read TGTGCCAGCAGCCAGCAAGCGGGGGGCTCCTACAATGAGCAGTTCTTC. The encoded protein is CASSQQAGGSYNEQFF.

The genes are TRBV7-6 and TRBJ2-7; no clear D. Germline values: CDR1 SGHVS, CDR2 FNYEAQ. CDR3 length equals 14 residues. Trimming cost V 6 bases and J 5 bases, with 17 bases left between them. Here the CDR3 reads CASSSDGPLDEQYF. The CDR3 coding sequence is TGTGCCAGCAGTTCCGACGGACCCCTTGACGAGCAGTACTTC.

V usage is TRBV6-1 and J usage is TRBJ2-7; D is unresolved. The length of the CDR3 is 14 residues. From germline, CDR1 is MNHNS and CDR2 SASEGT. Deletions cut 8 bases from V and 7 bases from J, with 21 bases between. Here the CDR3 DNA reads TGTGCCAGCGACCGAGCTCGAACAGTTGGGGAGCAGTACTTC. Encoded protein: CASDRARTVGEQYF.